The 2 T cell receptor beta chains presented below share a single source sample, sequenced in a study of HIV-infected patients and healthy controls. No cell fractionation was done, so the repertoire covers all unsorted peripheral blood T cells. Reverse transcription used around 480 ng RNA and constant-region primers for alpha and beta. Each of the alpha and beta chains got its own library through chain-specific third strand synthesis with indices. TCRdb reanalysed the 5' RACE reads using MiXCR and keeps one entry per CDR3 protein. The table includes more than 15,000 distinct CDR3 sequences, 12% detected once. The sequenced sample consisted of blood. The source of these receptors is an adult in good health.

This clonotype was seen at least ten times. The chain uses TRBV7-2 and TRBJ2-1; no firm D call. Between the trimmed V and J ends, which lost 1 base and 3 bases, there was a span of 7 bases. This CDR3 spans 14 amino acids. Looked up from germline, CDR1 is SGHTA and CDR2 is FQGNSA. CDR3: CASSLDPVYNEQFF. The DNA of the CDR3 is TGTGCCAGCAGCTTAGATCCAGTCTACAATGAGCAGTTCTTC. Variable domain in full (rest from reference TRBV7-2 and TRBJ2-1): GAGVSQSPSNKVTEKGKDVELRCDPISGHTALYWYRQSLGQGLEFLIYFQGNSAPDKSGLPSDRFSAERTGGSVSTLTIQRTQQEDSAVYLCASSLDPVYNEQFFGPGTRLTVL.

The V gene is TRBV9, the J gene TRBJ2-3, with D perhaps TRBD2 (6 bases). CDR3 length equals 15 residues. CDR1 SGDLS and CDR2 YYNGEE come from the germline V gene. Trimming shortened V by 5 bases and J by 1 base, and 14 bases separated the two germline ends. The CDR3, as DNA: TGTGCCAGCAGTAGAAACGTAGCGGGCACAGATACGCAGTATTTT. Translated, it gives CASSRNVAGTDTQYF.